The sequence of this TCR beta chain was determined in a study of blood T cell repertoires in COVID-19. The length of the CDR3 is 13 residues. Trimming left V 7 bases short and J 4 bases short, with 12 bases between. Germline V CDR1 and CDR2: MNHEY, SMNVEV (reference sequence). Original methodology: Reference gene primer amplification gave nucleated cell count estimates. Here immunoSEQ multiplex PCR was the method, and the copy in TCRdb shows in-frame clones only, minus some. V and J calls and clone size are copied from that table; D and trimming were computed from the DNA. This sample has fewer than 350,000 clones, with approximately 81% found just once. Enrollees, about 18 to 100 years old, lived in 24 US areas. Which cohort a participant joined came from the clinical history participants gave. Cohort 3 donors were reported recovered after two negative PCRs, clearance, or symptom resolution.

This chain uses TRBV27 with TRBJ2-3; D not resolved. The source material was PBMCs or T cells enriched from blood (not recorded which). The clonotype was recovered from a woman in her forties or fifties who had recovered from COVID-19. The CDR3 DNA reads TGTGCCAGCATATCCGCGCTAGCAGATACGCAGTATTTT. It encodes CASISALADTQYF.